Detailed here is one T cell receptor beta chain. What it binds is unknown. This CDR3 is missing its conserved last phenylalanine or tryptophan, likely due to a read error. After constant-region reverse-primer amplification, full-length variable regions underwent semi-nested PCR with Nested Universal Primer A. MiXCR, applied by TCRdb to the 5' RACE reads, yields one record per CDR3 protein. The sample has approximately 4,900 distinct CDR3 sequences, approximately 78% seen once. Study-wide results and limits: Tumor-infiltrating Treg TCR alpha and beta sequences overlapped most with tumor naive CD4+ T cells, then blood naive.

The sorted Tregs were CD4+CD25+CD127-/low cells. J gave up 4 bases and V 2 bases, and 1 base lay outside the gene matches. The CDR3 runs 15 residues. The V gene's germline CDR1 is SGHVS and CDR2 FNYEAQ. The chain links TRBV7-6 to TRBJ2-1; 11 bases line up with TRBD2. The TCR sequence derives from a female donor with breast cancer. Sequenced sample: Tregs sorted from blood. The CDR3 DNA sequence: TGTGCCAGCAGCTTATTAGCGGGAGGGTACAATGAGCAGTTCCTC. Translation: CASSLLAGGYNEQFL.